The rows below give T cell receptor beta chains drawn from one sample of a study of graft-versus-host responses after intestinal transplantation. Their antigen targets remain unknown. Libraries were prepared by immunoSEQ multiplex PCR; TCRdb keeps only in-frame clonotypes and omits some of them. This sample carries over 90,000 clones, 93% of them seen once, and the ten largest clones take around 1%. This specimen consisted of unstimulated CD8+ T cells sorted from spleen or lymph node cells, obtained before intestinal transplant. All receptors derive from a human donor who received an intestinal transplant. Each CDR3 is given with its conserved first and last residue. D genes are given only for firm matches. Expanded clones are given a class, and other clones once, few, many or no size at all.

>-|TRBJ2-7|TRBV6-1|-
TGTGCCAGCAGGGTAGTCGGGGAAAGCTCCTACGAGCAGTACTTC
CASRVVGESSYEQYF
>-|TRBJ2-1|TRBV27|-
TGTGCCAGCAGCAGTCCCTATATTTCCTACAATGAGCAGTTCTTC
CASSSPYISYNEQFF
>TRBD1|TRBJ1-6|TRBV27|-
TGTGCCAGCAGTTTACTAGGGACAGGGGGTTTAGTTGAGAATTCACCCCTCCACTTT
CASSLLGTGGLVENSPLHF
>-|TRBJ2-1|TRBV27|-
TGTGCCAGCAGCCTGGATTACAATGAGCAGTTCTTC
CASSLDYNEQFF
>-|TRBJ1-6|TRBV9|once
TGTGCCAGCAGCGTAGGGTATTCACCCAGATCACCCCTCCACTTT
CASSVGYSPRSPLHF
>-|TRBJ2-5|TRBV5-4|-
TGTGCCAGCAGCCCAACCCAGGGGTTACGGGAGACCCAGTACTTC
CASSPTQGLRETQYF
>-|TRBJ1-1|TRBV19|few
TGTGCCAGTAGTGCAGGATCGAACACTGAAGCTTTCTTT
CASSAGSNTEAFF
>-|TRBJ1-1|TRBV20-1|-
TGCAGTGCACAGGTGGCTGAAGCTTTCTTT
CSAQVAEAFF
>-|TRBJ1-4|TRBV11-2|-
TGTGCCAGCGCTCGCCCTGGGCCTAGTGAAAAACTGTTTTTT
CASARPGPSEKLFF
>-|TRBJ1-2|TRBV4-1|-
TGCGCCAGCAGCCAAGTGGAGGGAAAGGGTGGCTACACCTTC
CASSQVEGKGGYTF
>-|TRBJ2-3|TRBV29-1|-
TGCAGCGTTCAGGTCGGGGTTACGCAGTATTTT
CSVQVGVTQYF
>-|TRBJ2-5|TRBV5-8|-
TGTGCCAGCAGTTTGTACCAAGAGACCCAGTACTTC
CASSLYQETQYF
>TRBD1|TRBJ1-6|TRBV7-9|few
TGTGCCATCCAGGGGGCGGAGGTGGGGGAGAGTTCACCCCTCCACTTT
CAIQGAEVGESSPLHF
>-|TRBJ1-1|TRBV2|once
TGTGCCAGCAGTGATTCGTACGGAACCACTGAAGCTTTCTTT
CASSDSYGTTEAFF
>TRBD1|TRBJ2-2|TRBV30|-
TGTGCCTGGAGTGGGGTGGGACAGGTGAACACCGGGGAGCTGTTTTTT
CAWSGVGQVNTGELFF
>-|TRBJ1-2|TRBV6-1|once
TGTGCCAGCAGTTATGGTGGCTACACCTTC
CASSYGGYTF
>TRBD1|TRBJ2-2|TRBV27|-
TGTGCCAGCACCTCGGGACAGTCAGCCGGGGAGCTGTTTTTT
CASTSGQSAGELFF
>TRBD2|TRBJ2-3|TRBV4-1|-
TGCGCCAGCAGTCCTCTAGCGGGGGCTAGCACAGATACGCAGTATTTT
CASSPLAGASTDTQYF
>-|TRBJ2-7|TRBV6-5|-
TGTGCCGTGTGGAGGGCCTACGAGCAGTACTTC
CAVWRAYEQYF
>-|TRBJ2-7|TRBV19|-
TGTGCCAGTAGTATAGCCGGGGGCCCTTCCTACGAGCAGTACTTC
CASSIAGGPSYEQYF
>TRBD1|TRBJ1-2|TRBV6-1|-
TGTGCCAGCAGCCAAATGGGACAGGGCTCTGGCTACACCTTC
CASSQMGQGSGYTF
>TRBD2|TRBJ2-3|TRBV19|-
TGTGCCACCTCACTTGGGGGGTTTGGACTAGCGGTCACAGATACGCAGTATTTT
CATSLGGFGLAVTDTQYF
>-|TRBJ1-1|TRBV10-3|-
TGTGCCATCAGTGAAACGGGCAACACTGAAGCTTTCTTT
CAISETGNTEAFF
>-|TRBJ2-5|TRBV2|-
TGTGCCAGCCAGGGGGAGGGGACCCAGTACTTC
CASQGEGTQYF
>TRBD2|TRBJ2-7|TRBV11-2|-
TGTGCCAGCAGGCTAGCGGGGGACTACGAGCAGTACTTC
CASRLAGDYEQYF
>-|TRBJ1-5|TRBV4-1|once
TGCGCCAGCAGCCAAGGGGAACTAGGGCGGCAGCCCCAGCATTTT
CASSQGELGRQPQHF
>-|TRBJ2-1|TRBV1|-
TGCACCAGCAGCCAAGATAAAAAGGCCCGGAGGAGGGGGTACAATGAGCAGTTCTTC
CTSSQDKKARRRGYNEQFF
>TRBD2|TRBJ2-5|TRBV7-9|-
TGTGCCAGCAGCTTTCGTAGCGGGGAAACGGAGACCCAGTACTTC
CASSFRSGETETQYF
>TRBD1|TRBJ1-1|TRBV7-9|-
TGTGCCAGCAGCCAAAGGGACAGAAACACTGAAGCTTTCTTT
CASSQRDRNTEAFF
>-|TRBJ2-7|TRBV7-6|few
TGTGCCAGCAGCTTAAGGACAGCAAGTACCACCTACGAGCAGTACTTC
CASSLRTASTTYEQYF
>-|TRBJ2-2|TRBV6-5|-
TGTGCCAGCGGTGGGCTAGAGGTGGCCGGGGAGCTGTTTTTT
CASGGLEVAGELFF
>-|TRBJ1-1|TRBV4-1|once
TGCGCCAGCAGCCAAGTCCGTGGCACTGAAGCTTTCTTT
CASSQVRGTEAFF
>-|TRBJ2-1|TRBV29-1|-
TGCAGCGTTGAACGTCCCGATGAGCAGTTCTTC
CSVERPDEQFF
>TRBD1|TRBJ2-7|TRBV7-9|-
TGTGCCAGCAGCTTACTCGGGACAGGCTCCTACGAGCAGTACTTC
CASSLLGTGSYEQYF
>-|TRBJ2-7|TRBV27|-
TGTGCCAGCAGTTTGGAGGGAGTCGAGCAGTACTTC
CASSLEGVEQYF
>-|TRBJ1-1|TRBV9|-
TGTGCCAGCACCCCGACAGAATCGAGGTTAGTGCCTGAGAGGATGAACACTGAAGCTTTCTTT
CASTPTESRLVPERMNTEAFF
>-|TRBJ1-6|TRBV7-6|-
TGTGCCAGCAGCTTAGGGAGCTCCTATAATTCACCCCTCCACTTT
CASSLGSSYNSPLHF
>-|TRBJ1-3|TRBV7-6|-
TGTGCCAGCAGCTTAGGCCTCTCGGTTCTGGAAAACACCATATATTTT
CASSLGLSVLENTIYF
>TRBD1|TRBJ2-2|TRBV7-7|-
TGTGCCAGCAGCTTGGGACAGAGATCCGGGGAGCTGTTTTTT
CASSLGQRSGELFF
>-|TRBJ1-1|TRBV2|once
TGTGCCAGCAGTCGGGGGGAGAACACTGAAGCTTTCTTT
CASSRGENTEAFF
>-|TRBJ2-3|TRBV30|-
TGTGCCTGGAGTGTAATTGGGACGGTAAGCACAGATACGCAGTATTTT
CAWSVIGTVSTDTQYF
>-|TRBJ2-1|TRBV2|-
TGTGCCAGCGGTACCTCGGGACCCACCTACAATGAGCAGTTCTTC
CASGTSGPTYNEQFF
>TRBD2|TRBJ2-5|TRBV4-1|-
TGCGCCAGCAGCCAAGTGTTAGCGGGGGGCCAAGAGACCCAGTACTTC
CASSQVLAGGQETQYF
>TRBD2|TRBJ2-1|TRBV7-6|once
TGTGCCAGCAGCTTAGATCCTAGCGGGGGGGCCAGCAATGAGCAGTTCTTC
CASSLDPSGGASNEQFF
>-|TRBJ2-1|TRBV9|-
TGTGCCAGCAGCGTCGGGACACAGAGCTACAATGAGCAGTTCTTC
CASSVGTQSYNEQFF
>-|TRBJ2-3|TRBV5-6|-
TGTGCCAGCAGCTTGGCACCAGGGCCAATAAGCACAGATACGCAGTATTTT
CASSLAPGPISTDTQYF
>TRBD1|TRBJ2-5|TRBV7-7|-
TGTGCCAGCAGCTACGCTACAGGGGAAGGGACCCAGTACTTC
CASSYATGEGTQYF
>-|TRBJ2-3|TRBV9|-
TGTGCCAGCAACACCTCGGGGGCCGACCCCACAGATACGCAGTATTTT
CASNTSGADPTDTQYF
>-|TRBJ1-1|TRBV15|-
TGTGCCACCAGCAGAGACGGACTTGAAGCTTTCTTT
CATSRDGLEAFF
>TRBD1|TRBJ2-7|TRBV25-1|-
TGTGCCAGCAGTGATCGGACAGGGCCCTACGAGCAGTACTTC
CASSDRTGPYEQYF
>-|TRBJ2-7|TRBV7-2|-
TGTGCCAGCACCCAATATCTGTCCAGGGAGATCTACGAGCAGTACTTC
CASTQYLSREIYEQYF
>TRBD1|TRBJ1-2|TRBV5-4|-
TGTGCCAGCAGCTTGGATGGACAGGGCAACTATGGCTACACCTTC
CASSLDGQGNYGYTF
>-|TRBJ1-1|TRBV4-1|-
TGCGCCAGCAGACAACAACCGCACGGGGAAGCTTTCTTT
CASRQQPHGEAFF